The clone carrying this TCR beta chain was counted once. Its antigen remains unknown. Looked up from germline, CDR1 is LNHDA and CDR2 is SQIVND (reference sequence). This CDR3 has 16 amino acids. Unmatched junction bases numbered 14, after V lost 5 bases and J lost 5 bases. Data came from immunoSEQ multiplex PCR; TCRdb stores just in-frame clones and leaves some out. This sample has roughly 140,000 clones, with 90% to 95% found just once. The record originates from a study of T cell responses to AZD1222 COVID-19 vaccine. Study overall: Pooling covered second doses at about 4 or about 12 weeks. Study-wide results and limits: Donors were chiefly white British, with a greater number of females, and clonal diversity was perhaps underestimated. Increased Spike-specific TCR breadth and depth were observed after two AZD1222 doses.

V usage is TRBV19 and J usage is TRBJ1-1, with 7 bases identical to TRBD1. The sequencing used peripheral blood, collected on day 0 of AZD1222 vaccination. The source is an adult in good health. The CDR3 DNA reads TGTGCCAGTAGTTCCAGGACAGGTCCGGAGGGGACTGAAGCTTTCTTT. The encoded protein is CASSSRTGPEGTEAFF.